The 5 T cell receptor beta chains below come from one sample, sequenced in a study of cytomegalovirus exposure and HLA in healthy donors. The protocol was immunoSEQ multiplex PCR, while the TCRdb copy is restricted to in-frame clones and leaves out a portion. The sample lists fewer than 75,000 clones; about 93% were seen once. What was sequenced was PBMCs. The receptor source for this set is a woman between 18 and 30 years old in good health and CMV-seropositive.

The chain joins TRBV7-2 to TRBJ2-5; TRBD1 matches at 7 bases. Germline V CDR1 and CDR2: SGHTA, FQGNSA. The CDR3 contains 13 residues. With 8 bases clipped from V and 2 bases from J, the junction kept 5 bases outside the gene matches. The CDR3: CASRQGAQETQYF. CDR3 DNA sequence: TGTGCCAGCCGACAGGGAGCGCAAGAGACCCAGTACTTC.

The chain joins TRBV7-8 to TRBJ2-7; 7 nucleotides agree with TRBD1. J gave up 3 bases and V 3 bases, and 8 bases lay outside the gene matches. This CDR3 contains 15 residues. In germline, CDR1 is SGHVS, CDR2 FQNEAQ. The CDR3 sequence: CASSFEKDRYYEQYF. In DNA form, the CDR3 reads TGTGCCAGCAGCTTCGAAAAGGACAGGTACTACGAGCAGTACTTC.

The rearrangement joins TRBV27 to TRBJ2-2; 8 positions match TRBD2. Trimming at V came to 6 bases and at J to 7 bases, leaving 4 bases not matched to a gene. CDR1 is MNHEY and CDR2 is SMNVEV in the germline V gene (reference sequence). The CDR3 has 13 residues. The CDR3 region has the DNA TGTGCCAGCAGGGTAGCGGGACGCGGGGAGCTGTTTTTT. Its protein is CASRVAGRGELFF.

The chain combines TRBV5-4 with TRBJ1-2; TRBD1 aligns across 7 bases. The CDR3 runs 15 residues. Germline trimming cut 4 bases from V and 4 bases from J; bases unmatched to any gene: 10. Germline V gene sequence: CDR1 SGHNT, CDR2 YYREEE (reference sequence). CDR3 DNA sequence: TGTGCCAGCAGCCCACGATCGACAGGGCCCTATGGCTACACCTTC. This codes for CASSPRSTGPYGYTF.

V is TRBV18 and J is TRBJ1-2, with TRBD1 matching 7 bases. Losses at the gene ends were 2 bases for V and 4 bases for J; bases not matched to a gene: 13. The CDR3 is 17 amino acids. Germline V gene sequence: CDR1 KGHSH, CDR2 LQKENI. The CDR3 nucleotides read TGTGCCAGCTCACCAGCGAGGGGGCGGAGTGACCTCTATGGCTACACCTTC. Translated, it gives CASSPARGRSDLYGYTF.